What follows are 29 T cell receptor beta chains derived from one specimen sequenced in a study of T cell responses to AZD1222 COVID-19 vaccine. Clones were sequenced by immunoSEQ multiplex PCR, and TCRdb holds only the in-frame ones, with some missing. The sample contains 80,000 to 100,000 clones, 70% to 90% of which appear only once. The sample was peripheral blood, taken 28 days after the second AZD1222 dose. The source is an adult who received the AZD1222 COVID-19 vaccine.

The rearrangement uses TRBV24-1 and TRBJ1-2; D perhaps matches TRBD1 (6 bases). The CDR3 spans 16 residues. The germline gives CDR1 KGHDR, CDR2 SFDVKD. With 4 bases removed from V and 5 bases from J, the gap between germline ends came to 19 bases. The CDR3 DNA is TGTGCCACCAGTGACCCTGAGGGGGATAACGTATATGGCTACACCTTC. Translation: CATSDPEGDNVYGYTF.

This rearrangement joins TRBV5-1 to TRBJ1-2; TRBD1 aligns across 8 bases. This CDR3 region has 16 residues. J lost 4 bases, V lost 0 bases, and 8 bases had no gene match. CDR1 and CDR2 (germline): SGHRS, YFSETQ. The CDR3 sequence: CASSLEGGGQGYGYTF. CDR3 sequence (DNA): TGCGCCAGCAGCTTGGAGGGGGGCGGACAGGGCTATGGCTACACCTTC. The complete variable domain, with remaining parts taken from reference TRBV5-1 and TRBJ1-2, reads KAGVTQTPRYLIKTRGQQVTLSCSPISGHRSVSWYQQTPGQGLQFLFEYFSETQRNKGNFPGRFSGRQFSNSRSEMNVSTLELGDSALYLCASSLEGGGQGYGYTFGSGTRLTVV.

The rearrangement joins TRBV18 to TRBJ1-5; possibly TRBD1 for D (6 bases). The CDR3 sequence is 16 residues long. The germline V and J ends were trimmed by 5 bases and 0 bases, with 14 bases remaining between them. From germline, CDR1 is KGHSH and CDR2 LQKENI. The DNA of the CDR3 is TGTGCCAGCTCATCAAACCGGGACACTAGCAATCAGCCCCAGCATTTT. Amino acids: CASSSNRDTSNQPQHF.

This clone turned up a few times. The J gene is TRBJ1-6, the V gene TRBV3-1 (or the pseudogene TRBV3-2); D is possibly TRBD1 (5 bases). The V gene's germline CDR1 is LGHDT and CDR2 YNNKEL (reference sequence). The V end was cut by 6 bases, the J end by 1 base, with 13 bases between. CDR3 size: 16 residues. The CDR3 spells CASSGGDFSYNSPLHF. CDR3 sequence (DNA): TGTGCCAGCAGTGGAGGGGACTTTTCCTATAATTCACCCCTCCACTTT.

This clone was seen just once. J is TRBJ2-1 and V is TRBV10-3; D possibly corresponds to TRBD2 (6 bases). V lost 2 bases and J lost 0, with 11 bases in between. This CDR3 is 16 amino acids long. Germline V gene sequence: CDR1 ENHRY, CDR2 SYGVKD. The CDR3 nucleotides are TGTGCCATCAGTGAGGAAGGAGGGAGCTCCTACAATGAGCAGTTCTTC. It codes for CAISEEGGSSYNEQFF.

This chain links TRBV2 with TRBJ1-5; D ambiguous. V was shortened by 7 bases and J by 2 bases, with 15 bases between the two germline ends. Per the germline V gene, CDR1 is SNHLY and CDR2 is FYNNEI. This CDR3 is built from 15 residues. The CDR3 bases are TGTGCCAGCACGGACCGGCGGGTGGGCAATCAGCCCCAGCATTTT. Translated, it gives CASTDRRVGNQPQHF.

The rearrangement uses TRBV19 and TRBJ1-4; D perhaps matches TRBD1 (5 bases). Germline V gene data show CDR1 as LNHDA and CDR2 as SQIVND (reference sequence). The CDR3 spans 15 residues. Trimming stripped 4 bases from V and 0 bases from J, with 9 bases between. The CDR3 reads CASSRRGTTNEKLFF. As DNA, the CDR3 is TGTGCCAGTAGTAGGAGGGGAACAACTAATGAAAAACTGTTTTTT.

The chain employs TRBV29-1 and TRBJ2-5; D gene uncertain. Germline V gene sequence: CDR1 SQVTM, CDR2 ANQGSEA. V dropped 2 bases and J dropped 4 bases, with 11 bases sitting between them. This CDR3 comprises 13 residues. CDR3 DNA sequence: TGCAGCGTTGAAAACATTGCAGCAGAGACCCAGTACTTC. Translating it yields CSVENIAAETQYF.

This sequence joins TRBV19 and TRBJ1-1; D remains unclear. V lost 4 bases and J lost 1, with 7 bases in between. This CDR3 is 13 amino acids long. Germline CDR1 LNHDA, CDR2 SQIVND (reference sequence). The CDR3, as DNA: TGTGCCAGTAGTACGACATCGAACACTGAAGCTTTCTTT. Its translation is CASSTTSNTEAFF.

The rearrangement joins TRBV5-1 to TRBJ1-5; the D gene is possibly TRBD1 (5 bases). The V gene's germline CDR1 is SGHRS and CDR2 YFSETQ. This CDR3 is built from 15 residues. Trimming cost V 0 bases and J 7 bases, with 14 bases left between them. The CDR3 loop is CASSLGVGPGQPQHF. DNA of the CDR3: TGCGCCAGCAGCTTGGGAGTGGGACCGGGACAGCCCCAGCATTTT.

This chain uses TRBV10-3 with TRBJ1-1; perhaps TRBD1 as D (5 bases). The V gene's germline CDR1 is ENHRY and CDR2 SYGVKD. The CDR3 covers 13 residues. Between the trimmed V and J ends, which lost 10 bases and 0 bases, there was a span of 12 bases. In nucleotides, the CDR3 is TGTGCCACCTTGACAGAAGTGAACACTGAAGCTTTCTTT. Amino acids: CATLTEVNTEAFF.

The chain couples TRBV27 to TRBJ1-1, with a weak D call TRBD1 (5 bases). Germline V gene lookup returns CDR1 MNHEY and CDR2 SMNVEV (reference sequence). V gave up 5 bases and J gave up 5 bases, with 21 bases separating them. The CDR3 is 16 residues long. This CDR3 reads CASSPPPMGGRTEAFF. CDR3 nucleotide sequence: TGTGCCAGCAGTCCCCCCCCGATGGGGGGGAGGACTGAAGCTTTCTTT.

CDR3 region: CASRDSRTDTQYF. The CDR3 nucleotides read TGTGCCAGCAGGGACAGCCGCACAGATACGCAGTATTTT. V usage is TRBV6-5 and J usage is TRBJ2-3; D perhaps matches TRBD1 (6 bases). The CDR3 has 13 residues. Trimming cost V 6 bases and J 1 base, with 8 bases left between them. CDR1 is MNHEY, CDR2 SVGAGI, per germline.

V gene TRBV4-1 combines with J gene TRBJ1-3; TRBD1 is a possible D gene (6 bases). V was shortened by 2 bases and J by 0 bases, with 17 bases between the two germline ends. The CDR3 length is 18 residues. Germline CDR1 reads MGHRA; CDR2 reads YSYEKL. The CDR3 DNA follows: TGCGCCAGCAGCCAATTTCAGGGGTCGGATTACTCTGGAAACACCATATATTTT. As protein: CASSQFQGSDYSGNTIYF.

This chain links TRBV30 with TRBJ2-2, with D unclear. The CDR3 covers 11 residues. Germline values: CDR1 GTSNPN, CDR2 SVGIG (reference sequence). V shed 1 base and J shed 9 bases, with 6 bases lying between them. As DNA, the CDR3 is TGTGCCTGGAGTGGGAACCGGGAGCTGTTTTTT. Translation gives CAWSGNRELFF. The variable domain in full, with the rest retrieved from reference TRBV30 and TRBJ2-2, is SQTIHQWPATLVQPVGSPLSLECTVEGTSNPNLYWYRQAAGRGLQLLFYSVGIGQISSEVPQNLSASRPQDRQFILSSKKLLLSDSGFYLCAWSGNRELFFGEGSRLTVL.

This clone came up once. The chain couples TRBV4-2 to TRBJ1-5, with D perhaps TRBD1 (6 bases). Germline CDR1 and CDR2: LGHNA and YNFKEQ. CDR3 length: 17 residues. V lost 4 bases, J lost 0 bases, and 16 bases lay in between. The CDR3 DNA is TGTGCCAGCAGCCTCACCCCGACAGGATATAGCAATCAGCCCCAGCATTTT. As protein: CASSLTPTGYSNQPQHF.

The CDR3 DNA reads TGTGCCAGTAGCACAGGGTTAAGGGCTGAAGCTTTCTTT. Translating gives CASSTGLRAEAFF. The chain employs TRBV19 and TRBJ1-1; maybe TRBD1 (6 bases). The CDR3 runs to 13 residues. Germline V gene sequence: CDR1 LNHDA, CDR2 SQIVND (reference sequence). V lost 6 bases and J 6 bases, leaving 14 bases between the germline ends.

Note on this clone: This CDR3 is also generated by other DNA sequences in the sample. This chain connects TRBV3-1 (or the pseudogene TRBV3-2) to TRBJ2-7; the match to TRBD2 covers 8 bases. The CDR3 spans 15 residues. Trimming removed 4 bases from V and 0 bases from J; junction bases left unmatched: 5. The germline V gene encodes CDR1 LGHDT and CDR2 YNNKEL (reference sequence). CDR3 sequence: CASSPRAGGSYEQYF. For the CDR3, the DNA is TGTGCCAGCAGCCCCCGTGCGGGGGGCTCCTACGAGCAGTACTTC.

The chain uses TRBV29-1 and TRBJ2-7; 9 nucleotides align to TRBD1. In germline, CDR1 is SQVTM, CDR2 ANQGSEA. This CDR3 is 13 amino acids long. The V gene end was trimmed by 6 bases and the J gene end by 3 bases; junction bases not matched to a gene: 6. The CDR3 coding sequence is TGCAGCGTAAGCGGGACAGGGAACTACGAGCAGTACTTC. Protein: CSVSGTGNYEQYF.

The rearrangement uses TRBV30 and TRBJ2-4, with a tentative D call TRBD2 (6 bases). CDR3 length equals 15 residues. Per the germline V gene, CDR1 is GTSNPN and CDR2 is SVGIG (reference sequence). Deletions cut 0 bases from V and 6 bases from J, with 15 bases between. In DNA form, the CDR3 reads TGTGCCTGGAGTGTGGACGGAGGGTGGGGAAACATTCAGTACTTC. The encoded protein is CAWSVDGGWGNIQYF.

This sequence joins TRBV28 and TRBJ1-1; D is uncertain. Between the trimmed V and J ends, which lost 6 bases and 2 bases, there was a span of 10 bases. Germline values: CDR1 MDHEN, CDR2 SYDVKM. CDR3 length: 13 amino acids. CDR3 bases: TGTGCCAGCAGGCTCGCAGTTAACACTGAAGCTTTCTTT. It yields the protein CASRLAVNTEAFF.

This clone was seen once. This chain's CDR3 is CASSVSTGGETQYF. In nucleotides, the CDR3 is TGTGCCAGCAGCGTGTCGACTGGCGGGGAGACCCAGTACTTC. This chain connects TRBV7-2 to TRBJ2-5, with D possibly TRBD2 on 5 matching bases. Germline V gene sequence: CDR1 SGHTA, CDR2 FQGNSA. V was clipped by 5 bases and J by 5 bases, with 15 bases between them. The CDR3 runs to 14 residues.

The rearrangement links TRBV5-4 to TRBJ1-1, with D maybe TRBD1 (6 bases). The CDR3 runs to 12 residues. CDR1 is SGHNT and CDR2 is YYREEE in the germline V gene (reference sequence). V was clipped by 4 bases and J by 6 bases, with 10 bases between them. CDR3 in amino acids: CASSEQGAEAFF. In nucleotides, the CDR3 is TGTGCCAGCAGCGAACAGGGAGCTGAAGCTTTCTTT.

As DNA, the CDR3 is TGTGCCATCAGTGGGGAAGGGGGAGACACCGGGGAGCTGTTTTTT. Amino acid sequence: CAISGEGGDTGELFF. The rearrangement links TRBV10-3 to TRBJ2-2; tentatively, D is TRBD1 (6 bases). Trimming stripped 4 bases from V and 3 bases from J, with 12 bases between. Germline loops: CDR1 ENHRY, CDR2 SYGVKD. This CDR3 is 15 amino acids long.

This clone was recorded a few times. J is TRBJ1-1 and V is TRBV7-8, with 7 positions matching TRBD1. The germline gives CDR1 SGHVS, CDR2 FQNEAQ. With V trimmed by 0 bases and J by 6 bases, 7 bases remained unmatched. The length of the CDR3 is 15 residues. Here the CDR3 reads CASSLAGQEFAEAFF. The CDR3, as DNA: TGTGCCAGCAGCTTAGCCGGACAGGAATTCGCTGAAGCTTTCTTT.

This clone was picked up one time. The J gene is TRBJ1-2, the V gene TRBV4-2, with TRBD1 matching over 8 bases. The CDR3 has 16 amino acids. The germline V gene has CDR1 LGHNA and CDR2 YNFKEQ. Unmatched junction bases numbered 7, after V lost 0 bases and J lost 4 bases. The DNA of the CDR3 is TGTGCCAGCAGCCAAGATACAGGGGGGCACCTCTATGGCTACACCTTC. It codes for CASSQDTGGHLYGYTF.

The V call is TRBV10-3, the J call TRBJ2-1, with 7 positions matching TRBD2. Per germline, CDR1 ENHRY and CDR2 SYGVKD. V trimming: 2 bases; J trimming: 8 bases; junction bases outside the gene matches: 12. CDR3 length: 16 residues. CDR3 sequence: CAISERGGAGEDEQFF. CDR3 coding DNA: TGTGCCATCAGTGAGAGGGGCGGGGCGGGAGAAGATGAGCAGTTCTTC.

J is TRBJ1-3 and V is TRBV2; 7 bases map to TRBD1. Trimming cost V 1 base and J 0 bases; bases outside gene matches: 3. Germline V gives CDR1 SNHLY, CDR2 FYNNEI. CDR3 length: 16 residues. This CDR3 is CASSEGGQLSGNTIYF. The CDR3 coding sequence is TGTGCCAGCAGTGAAGGGGGACAGCTCTCTGGAAACACCATATATTTT.

This clone came up once. The chain links TRBV27 to TRBJ1-2; the match to TRBD1 covers 7 bases. This CDR3 contains 14 residues. CDR1 is MNHEY, CDR2 SMNVEV, per germline (reference sequence). Unmatched junction bases numbered 10, after V lost 7 bases and J lost 5 bases. Here the CDR3 DNA reads TGTGCCAGCAACTCCAGGGGGGGGGCTTATGGCTACACCTTC. This gives the protein CASNSRGGAYGYTF.